This note documents a single T cell receptor beta chain sequence. The antigen is not known. Before sorting, lamina propria lymphocytes were separated from surgical specimens by density gradient. This sample was included in a study of T cell repertoires in ileal Crohn's disease. Findings and limits, study-wide: Clonal expansions were more frequent in active smokers than non-smokers at surgery. Mucosal expansions were suggested to be mainly CD8 T cells. All patients with clonality above 26.8% had endoscopic recurrence.

Generated by immunoSEQ multiplex PCR, the TCRdb table keeps only in-frame clones and is missing some. The table includes over 5,000 clones, 70% to 90% detected once. V shed 0 bases, J shed 7 bases, and the junction held 3 bases outside the gene matches. Per the germline V gene, CDR1 is SGHRS and CDR2 is YFSETQ. The CDR3 sequence is 14 residues long. This rearrangement joins TRBV5-1 to TRBJ2-1, with TRBD2 matching 8 bases. The sequence derives from an adult with Crohn's disease. Some clones in this sample may be carry-over from other donors' samples. The specimen sequenced was CD4+ T cells from ileum. CDR3 DNA sequence: TGCGCCAGCAGCTTGGGACTAGCGATTAATGAGCAGTTCTTC. Protein: CASSLGLAINEQFF.